This T cell receptor beta chain was observed in a study of T cells in Graves' hyperthyroidism and ophthalmopathy (dated by TCRdb to between 2017 and 2020). Background on the whole study: Peripheral blood samples were taken at initial diagnosis, before any treatment was given. To identify TCR V-J signatures that set the groups apart, the researchers used a discovery cohort of roughly 100 patients, made up of 43 with Graves' ophthalmopathy and some 56 with stable Graves' hyperthyroidism. Prospective prediction of ophthalmopathy was tested in an independent validation cohort consisting of 18 hyperthyroidism patients and approximately 16 patients who later progressed to ophthalmopathy. The roughly 100 discovery patients were randomly split 7:3 into training and test sets. The study also compared thyroid tissue and blood T-cell repertoires from five or six Graves' hyperthyroidism patients. Once sampling was done, hyperthyroidism patients were given methimazole at a starting dose of 30 mg daily, whereas ophthalmopathy patients were given high-dose intravenous methylprednisolone. The paper reports TCR Vbeta CDR3 sequencing of some 140 peripheral blood samples: under 45 ophthalmopathy, fewer than 85 hyperthyroidism and around 17 progressor patients. The investigation overall reported the following: No statistical method was used to set the sample size in advance, and investigators knew the group allocation. In validation, the model predicted progression to ophthalmopathy a median of roughly 6.1 months before onset, with over 60% sensitivity and more than 72% specificity. Most expanded thyroid clonotypes (frequency above 0.001) were also detected in blood, a finding suggesting that blood repertoires may reflect thyroid immune responses. Ophthalmopathy was separated from stable hyperthyroidism by a 13 V-J signature model, with approximately 86% sensitivity and 81% to 82% specificity obtained in cross-validation and 80%/75% obtained in testing.

V and J are trimmed by 6 bases and 6 bases, and the gene matches miss 15 bases of the junction. The CDR3 covers 18 residues, taking in both the cysteine and the phenylalanine. Only the CDR3 portion is preserved as DNA: 54 bases, with reading frame beginning at the first base. The TCR beta CDR3 regions were amplified from RNA transcripts. The TCR CDR3 was subjected to a first round of RT-PCR using the HTBI primer set and the Qiagen OneStep RT-PCR kit. Libraries were constructed in a second round of multiplex PCR, after which size selection and purification were carried out. Paired-end sequencing of the libraries was performed with 100 bp reads on an Illumina HiSeq2000. The study's processing was this. SOAPnuke was used to process the raw data, with reads discarded if the reads contained adapters or uncalled bases, had a mean Phred below 15, or lacked an exact constant-primer or identifier match. COPE v1.2.5 was used to merge the high-quality paired reads, and each unique nucleotide sequence was defined as a clonotype. MiTCR v1.1 was used to align the clonotypes against IMGT TRBV, TRBD and TRBJ reference segments. The analysis included only V-J combinations with a frequency above 0.0001, which together covered around 99% of the repertoires. A TCS score was defined as the ratio of F50 (clonal expansion) to E x V (chaos), with BLOSUM62-based TCRdist applied between CDR3 peptides within each V-J. Welch's t-statistics and random forest reduced 500 to 550 V-J features to about 13, which were used in a naive Bayes classifier (R e1071). TCRdb redid the processing of the public reads, applying fastp at Q25 and MiXCR, and retained in-frame beta chains. Entries are consolidated by CDR3 protein sequence, retaining the most common genes and DNA. TCRdb's processing, not the authors', yielded these V and J calls. This sample lists fewer than 110,000 distinct CDR3 sequences; 15% to 20% were detected once. The ten biggest clones cover around two fifths of the sample.

Stable Graves' hyperthyroidism was defined as the absence of progression to ophthalmopathy over 18 months of follow-up. Hyperthyroidism patients were newly diagnosed, had a disease duration of under 2 months, and were aged 18 to 65 years. The study excluded patients with uncontrolled infections, other autoimmune diseases, pregnancy or lactation. Diagnoses were based on clinical symptoms, serum thyroxine and TRAb, thyroid ultrasound and orbital computed tomography. PBMCs were isolated from more than 8 ml of fresh peripheral blood by Ficoll-Paque density gradient centrifugation. Total RNA was extracted using Trizol reagent, and RNA quality was assessed on an Agilent 2100 Bioanalyzer. This clonotype has just one count. Its recognized antigen is unknown. No much larger clone exists at a distance of one base, and base qualities are not known. A single read makes a weak case.

This chain is built from TRBV12-3 or TRBV12-4 and TRBJ2-2, with 11 middle bases fitting TRBD2. The material sequenced was blood. The origin of this receptor is a woman between 45 and 65 years old with Graves' hyperthyroidism. The encoded CDR3 is CASRPQGGGLAGSGELFF. The nucleotide sequence is given as TGTGCCAGCAGGCCCCAGGGAGGAGGACTAGCGGGTTCCGGGGAGCTGTTTTTT.